The clone carrying this T cell receptor beta chain was counted many times. The V and J ends lost 3 bases and 2 bases respectively, with 3 bases between them. This CDR3 is built from 12 residues. Germline CDR1 reads SGHTA; CDR2 reads FQGNSA. Time point specified: patch test 1, 2 weeks after DPC sensitization. Treatment indicated: therapeutic diphenylcyclopropenone sensitization with weekly scalp DPC. The sample originates from a study of human T cells and chemical hapten exposure. In the study overall: The patient population, which was mostly female, had alopecia areata, totalis or universalis.

TCRdb ran MiXCR on the RACE reads and lists one entry per CDR3 protein. Here the sample spans around 120,000 distinct CDR3 sequences, 12% being singletons. This clonotype was sampled from a woman in her fifties or sixties with alopecia areata. Some clones in this sample may be carry-over from other donors' samples. The chain has TRBV7-2 and TRBJ2-3, with D uncertain. The sequences come from whole blood, collected in connection with sensitization to the hapten diphenylcyclopropenone (DPC). In DNA, the CDR3 is TGTGCCAGCAGCTTGTACACAGATACGCAGTATTTT. It is translated as CASSLYTDTQYF.